The clone carrying this T cell receptor (beta chain) was detected many times. As yet, its antigen is unknown. The data were taken from a study of T cells in Graves' hyperthyroidism and ophthalmopathy. Study-level information: Peripheral blood specimens were obtained at initial diagnosis, prior to any treatment.

It was uncontrolled infection, other autoimmune disease, pregnancy or lactation that excluded patients. It was 8.5 to 10 ml of fresh peripheral blood that supplied the PBMCs. Amplification of TCR beta CDR3 regions used RNA as the template. TCR CDR3 underwent first-round RT-PCR with the HTBI primer set. From the multiplex PCR reads, TCRdb called clonotypes with MiXCR, one entry per CDR3 protein. The sample includes 300,000 to 500,000 distinct CDR3 sequences, roughly 13% of them seen just once. V lost 4 bases to trimming and J lost 9 bases; unmatched junction nucleotides: 4. CDR1 and CDR2 from the germline V gene are KGHDR and SFDVKD. The CDR3 is made up of 13 amino acids. General observations from the study: Blood also showed most of the thyroid clonotypes that were expanded above 0.001.

The V call is TRBV24-1, the J call TRBJ1-3; 8 bases are a match to TRBD1. This clonotype was sampled from a man in his fifties or sixties with Graves' ophthalmopathy. Sequencing used blood. The CDR3 coding sequence is TGTGCCACCAGTGAAGGACAGGGCGGCACCATATATTTT. Its protein is CATSEGQGGTIYF.